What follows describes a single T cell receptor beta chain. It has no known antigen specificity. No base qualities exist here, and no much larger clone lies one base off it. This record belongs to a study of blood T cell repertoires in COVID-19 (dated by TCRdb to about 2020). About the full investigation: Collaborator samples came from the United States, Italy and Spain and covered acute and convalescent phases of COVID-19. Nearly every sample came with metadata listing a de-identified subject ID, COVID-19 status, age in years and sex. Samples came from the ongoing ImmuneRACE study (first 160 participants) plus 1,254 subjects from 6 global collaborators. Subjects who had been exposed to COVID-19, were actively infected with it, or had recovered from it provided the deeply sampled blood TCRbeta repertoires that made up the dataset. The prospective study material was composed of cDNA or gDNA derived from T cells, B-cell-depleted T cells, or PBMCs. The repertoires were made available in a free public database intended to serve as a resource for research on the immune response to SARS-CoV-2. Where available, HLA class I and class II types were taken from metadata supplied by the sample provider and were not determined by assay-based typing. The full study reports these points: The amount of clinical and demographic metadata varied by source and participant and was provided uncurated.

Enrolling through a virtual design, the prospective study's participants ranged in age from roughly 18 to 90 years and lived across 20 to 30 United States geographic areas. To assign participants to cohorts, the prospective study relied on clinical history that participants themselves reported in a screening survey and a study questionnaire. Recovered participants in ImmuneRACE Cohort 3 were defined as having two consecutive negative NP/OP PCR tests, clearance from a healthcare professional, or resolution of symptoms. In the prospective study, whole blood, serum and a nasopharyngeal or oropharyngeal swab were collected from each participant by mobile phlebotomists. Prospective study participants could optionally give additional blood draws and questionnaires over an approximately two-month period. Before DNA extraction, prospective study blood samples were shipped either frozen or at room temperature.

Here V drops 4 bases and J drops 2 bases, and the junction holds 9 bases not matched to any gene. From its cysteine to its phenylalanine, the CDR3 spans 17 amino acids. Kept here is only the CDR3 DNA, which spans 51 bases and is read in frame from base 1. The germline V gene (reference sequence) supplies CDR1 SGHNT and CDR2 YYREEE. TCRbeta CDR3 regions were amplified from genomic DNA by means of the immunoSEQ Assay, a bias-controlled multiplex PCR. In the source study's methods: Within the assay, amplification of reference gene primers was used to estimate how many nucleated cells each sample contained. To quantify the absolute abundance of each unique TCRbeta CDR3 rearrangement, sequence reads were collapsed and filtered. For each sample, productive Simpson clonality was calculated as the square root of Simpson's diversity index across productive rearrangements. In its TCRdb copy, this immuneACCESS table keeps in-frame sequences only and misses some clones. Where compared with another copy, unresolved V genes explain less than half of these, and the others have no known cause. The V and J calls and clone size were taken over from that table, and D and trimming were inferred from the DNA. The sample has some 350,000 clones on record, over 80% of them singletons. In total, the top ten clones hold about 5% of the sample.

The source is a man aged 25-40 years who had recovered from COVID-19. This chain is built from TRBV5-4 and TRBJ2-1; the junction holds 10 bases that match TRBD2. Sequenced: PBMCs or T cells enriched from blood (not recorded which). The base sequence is TGTGCCAGCAGCCGACAGACTAGCGGGTGGACCTACAATGAGCAGTTCTTC. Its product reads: CASSRQTSGWTYNEQFF.